The TCR beta chain described here comes from a study of regulatory T cells in long-lasting Graves disease (dated by TCRdb to about 2021). About the study as a whole: Persistent Graves' disease was defined as antithyroid drug treatment for over 5 years with persistently positive TSH receptor autoantibodies. In the clinical cohort, patients with persistent Graves' disease had used antithyroid drugs for an average of roughly 10 years. The study was registered as a clinical trial and conducted in China. This study used TCR sequencing and RNA sequencing of peripheral blood to compare persistent Graves' disease patients against newly diagnosed Graves' disease patients. A total of around 33 samples underwent TCR sequencing, from roughly 13 patients with persistent Graves' disease and approximately 20 patients with newly diagnosed Graves' disease. Points the paper makes about the study in general: Only the TCR beta chain was sequenced and analyzed. Only peripheral blood was studied, because thyroid tissue, the primary lesion, was inaccessible. As a limitation, the authors acknowledged that the small sample size may reduce accuracy. More public clonotypes were shared among persistent patients (roughly 2,700) than among newly diagnosed patients (966). Persistent disease showed preferential use of TRBV28, TRBJ1-2 and TRBJ2-5, whereas newly diagnosed disease favored TRBV20-1 and TRBJ2-1. Lower TCR Shannon entropy and fewer highly expanded clones were observed in persistent Graves' disease patients than in newly diagnosed patients, which suggested clonal expansion.

Details on this clonotype: Its antigen is unknown. Per-nucleotide qualities are absent, and no much larger clonotype sits a single base away.

Receptor libraries were prepared by multiplex PCR. Sequenced on an Illumina HiSeq 4000. iRepertoire HTBI primers and Arm-PCR amplification of CDR3 regions were used to construct TCR beta libraries. Before sequencing, the PCR products underwent gel purification. As for the original processing: Gene usage analysis of CDR3 amino acid clonotypes used the roughly 60 TRBV and approximately 13 TRBJ segments found across samples. Filtered high-quality paired reads were merged into contigs using COPE and FqMerger. BLAST was used to align contigs to the IMGT TRBV, TRBD and TRBJ reference genes, and CDR3 was defined following IMGT. Any clonotype with a frequency above 0.1% was classified as a highly expanded clone. Repertoire diversity was measured by Shannon entropy, and V-J evenness by the Gini coefficient. A clonotype found in more than one individual was treated as public. Clones were called with MiXCR by TCRdb after fastp trimmed the public reads at Q25, and only in-frame beta chains were retained. Each record represents a unique CDR3 protein, reported with the most common genes and DNA among its rows. In this record, the V and J calls reflect TCRdb's handling and not the investigators' own analysis. This sample holds 400,000 to 500,000 distinct CDR3 sequences; 22% were observed only once. The ten largest clones add up to less than 15% of the sample.

As encoded in the germline V gene, CDR1 is SNHLY while CDR2 is FYNNEI. The CDR3 goes from the cysteine to the phenylalanine over 15 residues. The DNA shown is the 45-base CDR3, in frame from base 1. Trimming takes 1 base from V and 2 bases from J, and the germline ends sit 11 bases apart. The time point label on this specimen signifies: persistent/refractory GD, antithyroid drugs over 5 years with positive TRAb. For both TCR sequencing and RNA sequencing, RNA was extracted from PBMCs using TRIzol. Graves' disease was diagnosed according to American Thyroid Association guidelines. Recruitment of patients was carried out at an endocrinology department in Xi'an, China. From each patient, nine milliliters of peripheral blood was collected into an EDTA anticoagulant tube. Ficoll Paque Plus density gradient separation was used to isolate PBMCs, and no further T cell sorting was performed. An Agilent 2100 Bioanalyzer and agarose gel were used to check RNA quality, and a NanoDrop 2000 was used to measure RNA concentration.

The chain was built from TRBV2 and TRBJ1-2, with an unclear D gene assignment. Sample: peripheral blood mononuclear cells (PBMCs), taken when the disease was refractory, from a patient treated with antithyroid drugs. The clonotype was recovered from a female donor with Graves disease. The CDR3 reads as follows: CASSEGGLTNYGYTF. Here is the DNA: TGTGCCAGCAGTGAAGGCGGGCTAACGAACTATGGCTACACCTTC. Beyond the CDR3, the reference TRBV2 and TRBJ1-2 genes provide the residues; the full variable domain reads: EPEVTQTPSHQVTQMGQEVILRCVPISNHLYFYWYRQILGQKVEFLVSFYNNEISEKSEIFDDQFSVERPDGSNFTLKIRSTKLEDSAMYFCASSEGGLTNYGYTFGSGTRLTVV.